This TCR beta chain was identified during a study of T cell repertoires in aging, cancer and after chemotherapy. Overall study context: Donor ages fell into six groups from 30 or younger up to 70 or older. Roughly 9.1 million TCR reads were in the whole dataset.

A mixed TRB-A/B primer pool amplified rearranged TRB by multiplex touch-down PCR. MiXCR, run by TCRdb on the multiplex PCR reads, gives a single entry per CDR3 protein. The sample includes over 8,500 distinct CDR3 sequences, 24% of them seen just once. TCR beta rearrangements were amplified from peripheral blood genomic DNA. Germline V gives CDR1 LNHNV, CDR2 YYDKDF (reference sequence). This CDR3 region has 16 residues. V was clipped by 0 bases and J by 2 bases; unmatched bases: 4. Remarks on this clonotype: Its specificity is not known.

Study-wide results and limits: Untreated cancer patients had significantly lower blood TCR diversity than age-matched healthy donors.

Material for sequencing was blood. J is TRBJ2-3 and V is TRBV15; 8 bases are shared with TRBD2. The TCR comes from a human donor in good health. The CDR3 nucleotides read TGTGCCACCAGCAGAGATAGGCGGGGGGCCACAGATACGCAGTATTTT. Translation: CATSRDRRGATDTQYF.